This T cell receptor beta chain was captured in a study of blood T cell repertoires in COVID-19. Study-level information: Nucleic acid was either cDNA or gDNA, and it came from T cells, B-cell-depleted T cells, or PBMCs.

Germline V lookup: CDR1 SGHAT, CDR2 FQNNGV. J lost 3 bases, V lost 5 bases, and 6 bases had no gene match. CDR3 size: 15 residues. Donors were grouped by their self-reported clinical history. Measured with immunoSEQ multiplex PCR; TCRdb has only the in-frame clones, and not every one. The profile covers 250,000 to 300,000 clones, with about 90% appearing a single time and 0.95% to 1.5% taken by the ten largest. The genes are TRBV11-2 and TRBJ2-7, with 11 bases identical to TRBD1. The sequence was obtained from a human donor in a cohort exposed to, infected with or recovered from COVID-19 (not recorded which). The donor label of this sample is uncertain. Sample: PBMCs or T cells enriched from blood (not recorded which). The DNA for the CDR3 is TGTGCCAGCAGCGCTGGGGGGACAGGGGGCTACGAGCAGTACTTC. This translates into CASSAGGTGGYEQYF.